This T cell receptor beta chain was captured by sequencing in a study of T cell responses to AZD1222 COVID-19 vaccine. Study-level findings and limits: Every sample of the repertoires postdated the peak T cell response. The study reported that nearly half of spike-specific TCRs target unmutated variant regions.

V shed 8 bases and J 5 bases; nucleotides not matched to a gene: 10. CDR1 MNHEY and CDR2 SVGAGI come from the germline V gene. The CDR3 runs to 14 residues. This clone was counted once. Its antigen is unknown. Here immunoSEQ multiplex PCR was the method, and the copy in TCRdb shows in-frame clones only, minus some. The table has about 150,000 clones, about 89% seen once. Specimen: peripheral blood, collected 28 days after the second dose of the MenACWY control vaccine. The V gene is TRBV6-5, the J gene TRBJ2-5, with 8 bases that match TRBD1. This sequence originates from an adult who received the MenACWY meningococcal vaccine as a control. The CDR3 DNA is TGTGCCAGCGGGTTCAGGGGGCGCTTGGAGACCCAGTACTTC. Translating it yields CASGFRGRLETQYF.